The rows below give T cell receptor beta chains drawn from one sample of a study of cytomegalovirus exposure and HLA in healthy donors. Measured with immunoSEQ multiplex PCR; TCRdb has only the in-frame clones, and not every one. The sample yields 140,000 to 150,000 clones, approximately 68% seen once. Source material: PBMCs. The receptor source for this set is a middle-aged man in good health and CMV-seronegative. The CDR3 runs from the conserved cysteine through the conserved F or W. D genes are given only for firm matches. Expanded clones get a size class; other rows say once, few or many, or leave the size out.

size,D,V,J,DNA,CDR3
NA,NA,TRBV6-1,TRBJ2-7,TGTGCCAGCAGGGACAACTACGAGCAGTACTTC,CASRDNYEQYF
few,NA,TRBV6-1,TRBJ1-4,TGTGCCAGCAGTGAAGCCCGACAAACTAATGAAAAACTGTTTTTT,CASSEARQTNEKLFF
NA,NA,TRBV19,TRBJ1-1,TGTGCCAGTAGTATTTCGGGATTTGAAGCTTTCTTT,CASSISGFEAFF
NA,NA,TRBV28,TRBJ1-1,TGTGCCAGCAGTTTTTCCCGGGTCGGTACTGAAGCTTTCTTT,CASSFSRVGTEAFF
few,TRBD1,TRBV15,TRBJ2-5,TGTGCCACCAGCAGATTTAGGACAGGGGGAGAGACCCAGTACTTC,CATSRFRTGGETQYF
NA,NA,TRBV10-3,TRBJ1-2,TGTGCCATCAGCACAGGGATTACTAACTATGGCTACACCTTC,CAISTGITNYGYTF
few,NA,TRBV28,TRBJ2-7,TGTGCCAGCAGTTTAGGAGGGTCCGCCTACGAGCAGTACTTC,CASSLGGSAYEQYF
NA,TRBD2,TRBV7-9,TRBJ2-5,TGTGCCAGCAGCTTAGGCTTCCGGACTAGCGGACAAGAGACCCAGTACTTC,CASSLGFRTSGQETQYF
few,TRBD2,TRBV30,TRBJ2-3,TGTGCCTGGAGTGTGGTAGCGGGGAGCACAGATACGCAGTATTTT,CAWSVVAGSTDTQYF
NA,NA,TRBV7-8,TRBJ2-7,TGTGCCAGCAGCGCGAATGAGGCTTACGAGCAGTACTTC,CASSANEAYEQYF
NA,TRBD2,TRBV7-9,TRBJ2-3,TGTGCCAGCAGCTCAAACCGGGGGGGCGGAGATACGCAGTATTTT,CASSSNRGGGDTQYF
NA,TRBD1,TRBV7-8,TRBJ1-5,TGTGCCAGCAGCTTCACCGGGACAGGGAACAATCAGCCCCAGCATTTT,CASSFTGTGNNQPQHF
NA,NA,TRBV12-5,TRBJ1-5,TGTGCTAGTGGTTTGGTACCGGGTGATCAGCCCCAGCATTTT,CASGLVPGDQPQHF
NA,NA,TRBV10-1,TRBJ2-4,TGCGCCAGCAGTGCAGGGCTAGCCAAAAACATTCAGTACTTC,CASSAGLAKNIQYF
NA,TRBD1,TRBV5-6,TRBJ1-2,TGTGCCAGCAGCTTCGGGACAGGGTATGGCTACCCCTTC,CASSFGTGYGYPF
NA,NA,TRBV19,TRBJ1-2,TGTGCCAGTAGTATGGGAGGGAACTATGGCTACACCTTC,CASSMGGNYGYTF
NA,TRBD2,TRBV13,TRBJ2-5,TGTGCCAGCAGCTTAGTTGCTAGCGGGACACGGGAGACCCAGTACTTC,CASSLVASGTRETQYF
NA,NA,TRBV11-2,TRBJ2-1,TGTGCCAGCAGCCCCTTGGTTGGCTCACCCTACAATGAGCAGTTCTTC,CASSPLVGSPYNEQFF
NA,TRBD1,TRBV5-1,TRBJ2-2,TGCGCCAGCATCTCATCGACAGGGTCTAACACCGGGGAGCTGTTTTTT,CASISSTGSNTGELFF
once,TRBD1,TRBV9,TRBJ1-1,TGTGCCAGCAGCGGAAGGACAGGGCACACTGAAGCTTTCTTT,CASSGRTGHTEAFF
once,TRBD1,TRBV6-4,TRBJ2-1,TGTGCCAGCAGTTCCGACGGGGGGACAGGGGGGAGCAATGAGCAGTTCTTC,CASSSDGGTGGSNEQFF
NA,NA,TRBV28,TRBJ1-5,TGTGCCAGCAGGACCTACGGGGGAATGGGCAATCAGCCCCAGCATTTT,CASRTYGGMGNQPQHF
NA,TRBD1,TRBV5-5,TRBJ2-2,TGTGCCAGCAGCCCCAAACAGGGGCCTCCGAACACCGGGGAGCTGTTTTTT,CASSPKQGPPNTGELFF
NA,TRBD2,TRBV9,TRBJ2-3,TGTGCCAGCAGCCTCCGACTAGCGGGGTATCAAGATACGCAGTATTTT,CASSLRLAGYQDTQYF
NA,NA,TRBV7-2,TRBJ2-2,TGTGCCAGCAGCCGACGGGGAGACACCGGGGAGCTGTTTTTT,CASSRRGDTGELFF
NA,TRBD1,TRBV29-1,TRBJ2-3,TGCAGCGCCAAAGGACAGGCGGGCACAGATACGCAGTATTTT,CSAKGQAGTDTQYF
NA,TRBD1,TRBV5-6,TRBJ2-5,TGTGCCAGCAGCATTACCGGGACAGGGCCCATGGAGACCCAGTACTTC,CASSITGTGPMETQYF
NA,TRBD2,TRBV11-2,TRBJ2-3,TGTGCCAGCAGCTTCGGGGCTAGCGGAAGCACAGATACGCAGTATTTT,CASSFGASGSTDTQYF
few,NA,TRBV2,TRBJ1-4,TGTGCCAGCCGCCGAGGGTTTCGAGGTACTAATGAAAAACTGTTTTTT,CASRRGFRGTNEKLFF
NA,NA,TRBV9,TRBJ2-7,TGTGCCAGCAGCAGGGGGGGCAGGCCCTCATTC,CASSRGGRPSF
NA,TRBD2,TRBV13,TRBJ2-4,TGTGCCAGCAGCTTGAGTCTGGGGCTAGCGGGAGAAAAGATGAAAAACATTCAGTACTTC,CASSLSLGLAGEKMKNIQYF